This T cell receptor (beta chain) appears in the sequencing data of a study of T-cell reconstitution after alpha-beta-depleted transplantation in children. This clonotype was counted ten times or more. Germline CDR1 and CDR2: MNHNS and SASEGT. V was shortened by 6 bases and J by 2 bases, with 11 bases between the two germline ends. The CDR3 loop spans 14 amino acids. Molecular barcoding with unique molecular identifiers was used for the TCRbeta library. TCRdb ran MiXCR on the PCR reads and lists one entry per CDR3 protein. Among 150,000 to 250,000 distinct CDR3 sequences listed, approximately 14% were seen once.

The sequencing used PBMCs from the stem cell graft donor, collected from the stem cell graft. This receptor was obtained from a human donor who donated a stem cell graft to a child with acute lymphoblastic leukemia. The chain joins TRBV6-1 to TRBJ1-5; maybe TRBD1 (6 bases). CDR3: CASRPRQGNQPQHF. In DNA form, the CDR3 reads TGTGCCAGCAGACCTAGACAGGGCAATCAGCCCCAGCATTTT.